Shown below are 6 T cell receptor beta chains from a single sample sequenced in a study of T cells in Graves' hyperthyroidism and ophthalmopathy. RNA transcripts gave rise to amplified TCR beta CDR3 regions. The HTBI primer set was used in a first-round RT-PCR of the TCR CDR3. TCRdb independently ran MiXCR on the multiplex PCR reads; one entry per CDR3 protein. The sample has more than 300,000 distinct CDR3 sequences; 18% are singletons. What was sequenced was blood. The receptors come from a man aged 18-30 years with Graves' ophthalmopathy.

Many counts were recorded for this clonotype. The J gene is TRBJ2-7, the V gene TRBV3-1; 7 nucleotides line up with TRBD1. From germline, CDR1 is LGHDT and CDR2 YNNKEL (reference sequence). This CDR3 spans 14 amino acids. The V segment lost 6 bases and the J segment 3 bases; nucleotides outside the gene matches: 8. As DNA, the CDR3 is TGTGCCAGCAGTCGACCGGGACAGAACTACGAGCAGTACTTC. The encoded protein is CASSRPGQNYEQYF.

The CDR3 coding sequence is TGTGCCAGCAGTTGGCTAGCGGGGGCACGGCAGCCCCAGCATTTT. Translating gives CASSWLAGARQPQHF. The chain joins TRBV6-2 or TRBV6-3 to TRBJ1-5; D perhaps matches TRBD1 (6 bases). The CDR3 is made up of 15 amino acids. Germline V gene data show CDR1 as MNHEY and CDR2 as SVGEGT. Deletions cut 4 bases from V and 7 bases from J, with 17 bases between.

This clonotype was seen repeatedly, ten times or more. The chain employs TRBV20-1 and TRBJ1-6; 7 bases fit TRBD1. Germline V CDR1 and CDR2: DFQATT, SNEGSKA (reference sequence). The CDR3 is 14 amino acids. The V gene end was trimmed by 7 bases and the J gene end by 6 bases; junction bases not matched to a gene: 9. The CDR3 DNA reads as TGCAGTGTGAGGGGGCTATCACTTAATTCACCCCTCCACTTT. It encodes CSVRGLSLNSPLHF.

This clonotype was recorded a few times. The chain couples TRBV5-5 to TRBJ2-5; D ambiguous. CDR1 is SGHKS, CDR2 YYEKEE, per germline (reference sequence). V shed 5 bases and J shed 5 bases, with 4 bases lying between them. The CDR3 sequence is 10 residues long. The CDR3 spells CASRRETQYF. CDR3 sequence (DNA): TGTGCCAGCAGGAGGGAGACCCAGTACTTC.

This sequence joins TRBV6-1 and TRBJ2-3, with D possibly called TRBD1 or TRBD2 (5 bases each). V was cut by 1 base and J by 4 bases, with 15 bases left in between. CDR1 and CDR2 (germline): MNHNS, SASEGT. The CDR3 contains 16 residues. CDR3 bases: TGTGCCAGCAGTGAAGAAGGGTGGGGGTTTGCAGATACGCAGTATTTT. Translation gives CASSEEGWGFADTQYF.

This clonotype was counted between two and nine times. The CDR3 here is CASSPPGTQETQYF. The DNA for the CDR3 is TGCGCCAGCAGCCCGCCCGGGACCCAAGAGACCCAGTACTTC. The J gene is TRBJ2-5, the V gene TRBV4-1; D possibly matches TRBD1 or TRBD2 (5 bases each). V was shortened by 4 bases and J by 1 base, with 10 bases between the two germline ends. From germline, CDR1 is MGHRA and CDR2 YSYEKL. This CDR3 contains 14 residues.